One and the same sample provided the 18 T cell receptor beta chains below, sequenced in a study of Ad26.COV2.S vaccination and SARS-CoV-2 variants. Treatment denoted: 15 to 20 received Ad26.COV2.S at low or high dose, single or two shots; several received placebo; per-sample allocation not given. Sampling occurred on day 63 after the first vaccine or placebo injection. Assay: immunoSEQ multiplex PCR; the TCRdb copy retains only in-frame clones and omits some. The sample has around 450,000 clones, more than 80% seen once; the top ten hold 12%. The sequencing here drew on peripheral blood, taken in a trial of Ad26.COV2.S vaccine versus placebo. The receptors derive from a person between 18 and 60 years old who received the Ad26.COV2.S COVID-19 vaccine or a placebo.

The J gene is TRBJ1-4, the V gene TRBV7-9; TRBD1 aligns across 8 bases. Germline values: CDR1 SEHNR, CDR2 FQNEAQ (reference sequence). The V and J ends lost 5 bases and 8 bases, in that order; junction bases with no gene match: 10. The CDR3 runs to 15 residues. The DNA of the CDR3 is TGTGCCAGCAGCGGGACTAGGACAGGGAACGAAAAACTGTTTTTT. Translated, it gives CASSGTRTGNEKLFF.

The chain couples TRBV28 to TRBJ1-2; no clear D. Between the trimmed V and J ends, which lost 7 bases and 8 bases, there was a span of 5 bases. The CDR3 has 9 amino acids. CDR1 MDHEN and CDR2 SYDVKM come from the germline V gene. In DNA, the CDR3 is TGTGCCAGCACATGGGGCTACACCTTC. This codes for CASTWGYTF.

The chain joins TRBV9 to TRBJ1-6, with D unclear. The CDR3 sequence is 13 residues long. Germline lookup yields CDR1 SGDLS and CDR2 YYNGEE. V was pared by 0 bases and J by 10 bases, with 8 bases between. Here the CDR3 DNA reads TGTGCCAGCAGCGTAGTATTTGACTCACCCCTCCACTTT. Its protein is CASSVVFDSPLHF.

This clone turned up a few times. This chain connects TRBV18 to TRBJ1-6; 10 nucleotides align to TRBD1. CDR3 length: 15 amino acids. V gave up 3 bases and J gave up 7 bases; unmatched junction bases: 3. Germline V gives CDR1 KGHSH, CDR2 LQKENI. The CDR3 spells CASSPGQGPNSPLHF. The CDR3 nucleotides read TGTGCCAGCTCACCGGGACAGGGGCCAAATTCACCCCTCCACTTT.

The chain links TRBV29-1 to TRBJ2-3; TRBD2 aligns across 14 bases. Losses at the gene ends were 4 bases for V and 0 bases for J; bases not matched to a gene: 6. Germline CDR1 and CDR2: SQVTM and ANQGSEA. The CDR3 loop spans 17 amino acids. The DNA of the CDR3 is TGCAGCGTTGGCGCGGGACTAGCGGGAGCCAGCACAGATACGCAGTATTTT. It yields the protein CSVGAGLAGASTDTQYF.

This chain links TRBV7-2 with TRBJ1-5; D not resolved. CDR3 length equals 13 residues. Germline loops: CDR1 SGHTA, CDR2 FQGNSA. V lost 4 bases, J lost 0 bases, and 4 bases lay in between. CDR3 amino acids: CASSSVSNQPQHF. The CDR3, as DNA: TGTGCCAGCAGCTCAGTTAGCAATCAGCCCCAGCATTTT.

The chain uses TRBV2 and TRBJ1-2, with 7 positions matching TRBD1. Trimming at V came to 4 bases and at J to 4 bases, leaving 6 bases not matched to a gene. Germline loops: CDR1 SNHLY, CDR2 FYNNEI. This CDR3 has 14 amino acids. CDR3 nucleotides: TGTGCCAGCAGTGTAATAGGGGGCCTCTATGGCTACACCTTC. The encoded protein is CASSVIGGLYGYTF.

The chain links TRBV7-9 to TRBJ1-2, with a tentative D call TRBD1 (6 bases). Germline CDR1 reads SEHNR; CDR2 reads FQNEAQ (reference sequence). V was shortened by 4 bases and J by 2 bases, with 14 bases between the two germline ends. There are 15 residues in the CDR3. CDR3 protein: CASSYTGNGNYGYTF. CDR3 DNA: TGTGCCAGCAGCTACACAGGGAACGGGAACTATGGCTACACCTTC.

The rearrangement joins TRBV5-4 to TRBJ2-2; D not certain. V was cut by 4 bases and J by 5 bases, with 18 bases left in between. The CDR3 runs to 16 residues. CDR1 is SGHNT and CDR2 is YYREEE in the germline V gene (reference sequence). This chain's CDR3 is CASSLAGPSFTGELFF. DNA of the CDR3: TGTGCCAGCAGCCTGGCCGGGCCCTCCTTTACCGGGGAGCTGTTTTTT.

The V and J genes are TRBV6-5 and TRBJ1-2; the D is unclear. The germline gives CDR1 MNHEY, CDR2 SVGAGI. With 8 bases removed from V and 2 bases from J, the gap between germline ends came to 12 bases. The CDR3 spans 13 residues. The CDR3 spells CASHRGINYGYTF. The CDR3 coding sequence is TGTGCCAGCCACCGAGGGATAAACTATGGCTACACCTTC.

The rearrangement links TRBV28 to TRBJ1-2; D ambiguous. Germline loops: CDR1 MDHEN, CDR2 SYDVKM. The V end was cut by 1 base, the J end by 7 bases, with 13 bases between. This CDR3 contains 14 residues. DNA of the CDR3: TGTGCCAGCAGTTTATCGACCTTAACTGGTGGCTACACCTTC. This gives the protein CASSLSTLTGGYTF.

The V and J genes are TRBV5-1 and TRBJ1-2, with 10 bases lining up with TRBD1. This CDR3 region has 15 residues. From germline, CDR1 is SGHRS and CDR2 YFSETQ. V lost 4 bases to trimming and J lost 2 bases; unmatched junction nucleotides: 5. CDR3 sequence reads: CASSRGDRGNYGYTF. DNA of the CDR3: TGCGCCAGCAGCAGGGGGGACAGGGGCAACTATGGCTACACCTTC.

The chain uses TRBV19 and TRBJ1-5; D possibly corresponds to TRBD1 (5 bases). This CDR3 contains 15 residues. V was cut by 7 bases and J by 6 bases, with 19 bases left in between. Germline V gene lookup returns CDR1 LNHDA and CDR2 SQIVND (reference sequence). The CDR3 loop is CASNLRGTVIQPQHF. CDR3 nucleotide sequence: TGTGCCAGTAACCTGAGGGGCACCGTTATTCAGCCCCAGCATTTT.

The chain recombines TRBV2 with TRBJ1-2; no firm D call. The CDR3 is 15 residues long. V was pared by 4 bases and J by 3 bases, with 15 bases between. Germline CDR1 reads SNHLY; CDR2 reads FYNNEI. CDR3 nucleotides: TGTGCCAGCAGTGGCCAACCGTCCGGAGACTATGGCTACACCTTC. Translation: CASSGQPSGDYGYTF.

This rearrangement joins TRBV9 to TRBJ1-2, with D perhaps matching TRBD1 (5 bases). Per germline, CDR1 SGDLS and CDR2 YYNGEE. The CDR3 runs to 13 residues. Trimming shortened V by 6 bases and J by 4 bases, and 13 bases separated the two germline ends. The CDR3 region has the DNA TGTGCCAGCAAGCTGGACGGGACCTATGGCTACACCTTC. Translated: CASKLDGTYGYTF.

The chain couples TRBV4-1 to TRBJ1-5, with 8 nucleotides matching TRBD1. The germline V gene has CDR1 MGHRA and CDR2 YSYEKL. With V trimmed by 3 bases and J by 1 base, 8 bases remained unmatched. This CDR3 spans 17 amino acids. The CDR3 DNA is TGCGCCAGCAGCCAGTATCCACAGGGGGACAGCAATCAGCCCCAGCATTTT. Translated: CASSQYPQGDSNQPQHF.

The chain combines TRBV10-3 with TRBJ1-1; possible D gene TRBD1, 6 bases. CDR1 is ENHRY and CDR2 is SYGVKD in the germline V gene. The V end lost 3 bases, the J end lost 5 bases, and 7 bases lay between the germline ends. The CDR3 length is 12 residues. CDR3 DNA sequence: TGTGCCATCAGTGAAGGGGGGACTGAAGCTTTCTTT. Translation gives CAISEGGTEAFF.

The CDR3 is CASSLGSNQPQHF. The CDR3, as DNA: TGTGCCAGCAGTCTGGGAAGCAATCAGCCCCAGCATTTT. The chain has TRBV6-5 and TRBJ1-5; no clear D. The CDR3 contains 13 residues. Germline V gene sequence: CDR1 MNHEY, CDR2 SVGAGI. V lost 5 bases and J lost 1, with 6 bases in between.